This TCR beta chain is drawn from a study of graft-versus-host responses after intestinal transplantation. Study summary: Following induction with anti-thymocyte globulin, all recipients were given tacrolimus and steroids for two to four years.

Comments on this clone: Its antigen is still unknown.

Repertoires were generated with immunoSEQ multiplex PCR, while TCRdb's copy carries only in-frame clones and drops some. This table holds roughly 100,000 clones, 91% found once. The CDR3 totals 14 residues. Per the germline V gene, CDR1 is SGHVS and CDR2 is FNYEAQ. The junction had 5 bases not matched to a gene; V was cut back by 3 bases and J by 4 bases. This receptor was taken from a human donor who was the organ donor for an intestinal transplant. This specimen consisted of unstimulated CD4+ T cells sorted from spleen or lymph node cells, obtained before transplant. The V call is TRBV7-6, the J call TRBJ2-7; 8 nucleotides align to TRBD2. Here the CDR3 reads CASSLGLAGYEQYF. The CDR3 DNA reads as TGTGCCAGCAGCTTGGGGCTAGCGGGTTACGAGCAGTACTTC.